The sequence of this TCR beta chain was determined in a study of blood T cell repertoires in COVID-19. In the study overall: There were acute and convalescent COVID-19 samples, and they came from the United States, Italy and Spain. In each case, the material was cDNA or gDNA derived from T cells, B-cell-depleted T cells, or PBMCs.

This CDR3 contains 15 residues. Germline V gives CDR1 KGHSH, CDR2 LQKENI. V shed 5 bases and J 10 bases; nucleotides not matched to a gene: 9. In the authors' workflow: Scientists estimated how many nucleated cells there were by amplifying reference gene primers. Clones were read by immunoSEQ multiplex PCR, and TCRdb kept only the in-frame ones, dropping some. The D gene and trimming were derived from the DNA, and the V and J assignments and clone size from that table. The profile shows 200,000 to 250,000 clones, roughly 90% of them singletons. V usage is TRBV18 and J usage is TRBJ1-6, with 9 nucleotides matching TRBD1. The sequenced sample consisted of peripheral blood. The receptor's source is a man aged 40-55 years with active or convalescent COVID-19. DNA of the CDR3: TGTGCCAGCTCAGTGACAGGGGGTAATGACTCACCCCTCCACTTT. Its protein product is CASSVTGGNDSPLHF.